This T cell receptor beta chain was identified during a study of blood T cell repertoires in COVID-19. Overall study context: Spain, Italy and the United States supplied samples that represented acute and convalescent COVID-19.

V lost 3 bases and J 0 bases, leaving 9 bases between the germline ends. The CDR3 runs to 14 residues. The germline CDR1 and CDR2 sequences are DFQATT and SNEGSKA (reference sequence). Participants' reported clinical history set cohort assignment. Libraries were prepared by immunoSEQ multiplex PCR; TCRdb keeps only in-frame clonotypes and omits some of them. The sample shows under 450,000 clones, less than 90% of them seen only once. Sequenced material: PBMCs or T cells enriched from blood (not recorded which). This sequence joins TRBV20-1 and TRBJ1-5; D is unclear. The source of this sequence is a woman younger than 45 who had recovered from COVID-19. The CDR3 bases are TGCAGTGCTAGTCAGTCCCTTAGCAATCAGCCCCAGCATTTT. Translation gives CSASQSLSNQPQHF.